The 18 T cell receptor beta chains below come from one sample, sequenced in a study of T cell responses to AZD1222 COVID-19 vaccine. TCRdb's table, derived via immunoSEQ multiplex PCR, lists solely in-frame clones and lacks some. The data hold fewer than 30,000 clones, with around 80% observed a single time. This sample comprised peripheral blood, obtained on day 0 of AZD1222 vaccination. The receptors come from an adult in good health.

This chain links TRBV19 with TRBJ1-6; 8 bases are a match to TRBD1. Germline-derived CDR1 and CDR2 are LNHDA and SQIVND (reference sequence). This CDR3 has 15 residues. V lost 4 bases and J lost 6; bases outside the gene matches: 5. The CDR3 sequence is CASSTSQGGNSPLHF. Written as DNA, the CDR3 is TGTGCCAGTAGTACCTCACAGGGGGGTAATTCACCCCTCCACTTT.

This chain connects TRBV6-5 to TRBJ1-2, with D unresolved. CDR1 MNHEY and CDR2 SVGAGI come from the germline V gene. V lost 5 bases to trimming and J lost 8 bases, with 15 bases between them. The CDR3 is 13 amino acids. The CDR3 DNA is TGTGCCAGCAGTACGGAAATTTCTGCCGGCTACACCTTC. This sequence encodes CASSTEISAGYTF.

CDR3: CASSENGNYGYTF. The CDR3 nucleotides read TGCGCCAGCAGTGAGAACGGCAACTATGGCTACACCTTC. V gene TRBV10-1 combines with J gene TRBJ1-2; D remains ambiguous. Between the trimmed V and J ends, which lost 2 bases and 2 bases, there was a span of 6 bases. Germline V gene sequence: CDR1 WNHNN, CDR2 SYGVQD (reference sequence). The CDR3 is made up of 13 amino acids.

The chain joins TRBV5-1 to TRBJ2-2; 10 positions agree with TRBD1. There are 17 residues in the CDR3. The V and J ends lost 5 bases and 4 bases, in that order; junction bases with no gene match: 11. Looked up from germline, CDR1 is SGHRS and CDR2 is YFSETQ. The CDR3 loop reads CASSSGTGVFGTGELFF. The CDR3 bases are TGCGCCAGCAGTTCCGGGACAGGGGTATTTGGCACCGGGGAGCTGTTTTTT.

This rearrangement joins TRBV27 to TRBJ2-7, with D possibly being TRBD2 (6 bases). V was trimmed by 4 bases and J by 0 bases, leaving 16 bases between them. Germline CDR1 is MNHEY and CDR2 is SMNVEV (reference sequence). The CDR3 runs 16 residues. The CDR3 spells CASSWGGPSSSYEQYF. The CDR3 DNA follows: TGTGCCAGCAGTTGGGGAGGACCTTCGAGCTCCTACGAGCAGTACTTC.

The chain is built from TRBV4-2 and TRBJ1-2, with a possible D match to TRBD1 (6 bases). CDR3 length: 16 residues. The V end was cut by 4 bases, the J end by 1 base, with 16 bases between. Germline loops: CDR1 LGHNA, CDR2 YNFKEQ. CDR3 in DNA: TGTGCCAGCAGCCGAACAGGACAGACCGTTAACTATGGCTACACCTTC. Its protein product is CASSRTGQTVNYGYTF.

This clone was observed once. V usage is TRBV4-3 and J usage is TRBJ1-4; D may be TRBD1 (6 bases). Between the trimmed V and J ends, which lost 5 bases and 2 bases, there was a span of 12 bases. This CDR3 is built from 15 residues. Per the germline V gene, CDR1 is LGHNA and CDR2 is YSLEER. This CDR3 is CASSDTGLTNEKLFF. In nucleotides, the CDR3 is TGCGCCAGCAGCGATACAGGGTTGACTAATGAAAAACTGTTTTTT.

The V call is TRBV7-9, the J call TRBJ1-6; D uncertain. Trimming stripped 2 bases from V and 9 bases from J, with 11 bases between. CDR1 and CDR2 from the germline V gene are SEHNR and FQNEAQ (reference sequence). CDR3 length equals 14 residues. The CDR3 DNA reads TGTGCCAGCAGCTTATCAGGTCCTCCTTCACCCCTCCACTTT. Residues: CASSLSGPPSPLHF. Variable domain in full (rest from reference TRBV7-9 and TRBJ1-6): DTGVSQNPRHKITKRGQNVTFRCDPISEHNRLYWYRQTLGQGPEFLTYFQNEAQLEKSRLLSDRFSAERPKGSFSTLEIQRTEQGDSAMYLCASSLSGPPSPLHFGNGTRLTVT.

This rearrangement joins TRBV20-1 to TRBJ1-3; D is undetermined. CDR1 is DFQATT and CDR2 is SNEGSKA in the germline V gene (reference sequence). This CDR3 has 11 amino acids. Trimming stripped 3 bases from V and 8 bases from J, with 8 bases between. The CDR3: CSASFLDTIYF. In nucleotides, the CDR3 is TGCAGTGCTAGTTTCCTGGACACCATATATTTT.

The genes are TRBV7-3 and TRBJ2-1; 7 nucleotides match TRBD1. In germline, CDR1 is SGHTA, CDR2 FQGTGA. The CDR3 runs 15 residues. Trimming removed 5 bases from V and 2 bases from J; junction bases left unmatched: 6. The CDR3 nucleotides are TGTGCCAGCAGCGCTCGGCAGGGGGCCTACAATGAGCAGTTCTTC. Its translation: CASSARQGAYNEQFF.

The chain is built from TRBV7-2 and TRBJ2-2, with 10 positions matching TRBD1. The CDR3 loop spans 16 amino acids. V lost 5 bases to trimming and J lost 5 bases; unmatched junction nucleotides: 8. Germline loops: CDR1 SGHTA, CDR2 FQGNSA. The CDR3 reads CASSPRPGQGTGELFF. Written as DNA, the CDR3 is TGTGCCAGCAGCCCCCGCCCGGGACAGGGGACCGGGGAGCTGTTTTTT.

This chain connects TRBV11-2 to TRBJ2-5, with 7 bases aligning to TRBD1. Losses at the gene ends were 5 bases for V and 3 bases for J; bases not matched to a gene: 12. Germline V gene data show CDR1 as SGHAT and CDR2 as FQNNGV. The CDR3 contains 16 residues. CDR3 DNA sequence: TGTGCCAGCAGCGTATCGGCAGGGGGATTAAAAGAGACCCAGTACTTC. It is translated as CASSVSAGGLKETQYF. The variable domain in full, with the rest retrieved from reference TRBV11-2 and TRBJ2-5, is EAGVAQSPRYKIIEKRQSVAFWCNPISGHATLYWYQQILGQGPKLLIQFQNNGVVDDSQLPKDRFSAERLKGVDSTLKIQPAKLEDSAVYLCASSVSAGGLKETQYFGPGTRLLVL.

In its sample, this clone was seen a few times. The rearrangement links TRBV7-6 to TRBJ1-2; the match to TRBD1 covers 7 bases. Trimming cost V 5 bases and J 8 bases; bases outside gene matches: 8. CDR3 length: 13 amino acids. Germline assignment: CDR1 SGHVS and CDR2 FNYEAQ. The CDR3 region is CASSRFQGDGYTF. DNA of the CDR3: TGTGCCAGCAGCCGTTTTCAGGGGGACGGCTACACCTTC.

This chain links TRBV6-2 or TRBV6-3 with TRBJ1-3, with D unclear. In germline, CDR1 is MNHEY, CDR2 SVGEGT. The germline V and J ends were trimmed by 6 bases and 0 bases, with 9 bases remaining between them. The CDR3 spans 14 residues. DNA of the CDR3: TGTGCCAGCAGCGACTGGGGCTCTGGAAACACCATATATTTT. Its translation is CASSDWGSGNTIYF.

The chain has TRBV19 and TRBJ2-1; D tentatively fits TRBD1 or TRBD2 (5 bases each). The CDR3 runs to 13 residues. Germline assignment: CDR1 LNHDA and CDR2 SQIVND (reference sequence). Deletions cut 7 bases from V and 11 bases from J, with 18 bases between. In nucleotides, the CDR3 is TGTGCCAGTAAGTCCGGGACCCCGCAGCAGCAGTTCTTC. It is translated as CASKSGTPQQQFF.

This rearrangement joins TRBV10-3 to TRBJ1-3; 8 bases are a match to TRBD1. Per the germline V gene, CDR1 is ENHRY and CDR2 is SYGVKD. V gave up 2 bases and J gave up 7 bases; unmatched junction bases: 10. The CDR3 totals 16 residues. As DNA, the CDR3 is TGTGCCATCAGTGAGGGGGCAGGGGGCGCCTGGAACACCATATATTTT. This encodes CAISEGAGGAWNTIYF.

Relative to its sample, this clone is large. The rearrangement links TRBV19 to TRBJ2-1, with TRBD2 identical over 8 bases. The CDR3 runs 15 residues. The germline gives CDR1 LNHDA, CDR2 SQIVND (reference sequence). The V gene end was trimmed by 6 bases and the J gene end by 3 bases; junction bases not matched to a gene: 7. This chain's CDR3 is CASSTTSGDYNEQFF. Written as DNA, the CDR3 is TGTGCCAGTAGCACCACTAGCGGAGACTACAATGAGCAGTTCTTC.

The V call is TRBV7-2, the J call TRBJ2-1, with 11 nucleotides matching TRBD2. J was trimmed by 14 bases and V by 5 bases; bases with no gene match: 8. Germline-derived CDR1 and CDR2 are SGHTA and FQGNSA. This CDR3 has 13 residues. This CDR3 reads CASSPTPGLAEFF. As DNA, the CDR3 is TGTGCCAGCAGCCCTACCCCGGGACTAGCGGAGTTCTTC.